This T cell receptor (beta chain) originates from a study of blood T cell repertoires in COVID-19. In the source study's methods: Estimates of nucleated cell counts were drawn from the amplification of reference gene primers. Profiled with immunoSEQ multiplex PCR; TCRdb holds only in-frame clones, not every one. That table furnishes V, J and clone size, whereas the DNA furnished D and trimming. The sample has some 150,000 clones, roughly 87% seen once. This clone occurred a few times. This CDR3 is 14 amino acids long. V was clipped by 8 bases and J by 1 base; unmatched bases: 6. Germline CDR1 SGHAT, CDR2 FQNNGV.

The receptor comes from a woman aged 60 to 75 who had recovered from COVID-19. J is TRBJ2-5 and V is TRBV11-2, with 8 bases that match TRBD2. The specimen sequenced was peripheral blood. CDR3 DNA sequence: TGTGCCAGCGCGTTAGCGGGGCTCCAAGAGACCCAGTACTTC. The encoded protein is CASALAGLQETQYF. Combining the CDR3 with reference TRBV11-2 and TRBJ2-5 gives the whole variable domain EAGVAQSPRYKIIEKRQSVAFWCNPISGHATLYWYQQILGQGPKLLIQFQNNGVVDDSQLPKDRFSAERLKGVDSTLKIQPAKLEDSAVYLCASALAGLQETQYFGPGTRLLVL.